The T cell receptor beta chain described here comes from a study of T-cell memory formation after mild COVID-19 (dated by TCRdb to the early 2020s). For the study in its entirety: TCR sequence clusters from the two donors were found to be largely donor specific. Two young, previously healthy adult volunteers, one female and one male, were included in the cohort. In two donors, T-cell clones that expanded and contracted after mild COVID-19 were followed by sequencing TCRalpha and TCRbeta repertoires longitudinally.

The germline V gene (reference sequence) provides CDR1 SEHNR and CDR2 FQNEAQ. From the cysteine up to the phenylalanine, the CDR3 has a length of 14 residues. CDR3 DNA is the only sequence kept; it has 42 bases, read in frame from the first base. Trimming costs V 2 bases and J 8 bases, and their ends lie 15 bases apart. Findings and caveats that apply to the study as a whole: SARS-CoV-2 specificity of the second-wave clones peaking on day 37 was not confirmed. The study included only a couple of mild cases, and larger cohorts that include severe cases with pre-infection samples were judged to be necessary. Contracting CD4+ clones were located mainly in the CM and EM memory subsets, whereas CD8+ clones were found to be enriched in EMRA. From day 15 to 85, contracting clones showed balanced CD4/CD8 phenotypes, whereas a second wave of clones that expanded from day 15 to 37 leaned towards CD4+. Some responding clones were detected in pre-infection memory, suggesting pre-existing cross-reactive memory T cells joined the SARS-CoV-2 response.

This clonotype turned up a few times. Its recognized antigen is unknown. No base-level quality is on record; no much larger clone is a single base apart. TCRdb names Illumina NovaSeq 6000 as the instrument used. TCRalpha and TCRbeta cDNA libraries were constructed by 5'RACE with constant-segment primers, with sample barcodes and unique molecular identifiers being introduced. RNA was extracted from every sample with Trizol reagent. Library amplification was performed in two PCR steps, and a second sample barcode and Illumina TruSeq adapters were introduced in the second step. Sequencing of the libraries was done on an Illumina NovaSeq, producing 2 x 150 bp paired-end reads. The original methods were these. With migec v1.2.7, reads were demultiplexed and then collapsed into UMI-guided consensus sequences. With mixcr v2.1.11, UMI consensuses were aligned to TRA and TRB V and J templates and assembled into clonotypes. Clonotypes were classified as expanded or contracted when called significant by both edgeR and NoisET, with noise models trained on biological replicates. edgeR calls used a false discovery rate-adjusted p below 0.01 and a log2 fold-change threshold of 1. PCA with hierarchical clustering of max-normalized trajectories of the 1000 most abundant clonotypes was used as exploratory dynamics analysis. Separately sequenced CD4+ and CD8+ repertoires were used to assign the CD4 or CD8 phenotype of responding clones. The public sequencing data were trimmed at Q25 with fastp and processed into clonotypes with MiXCR by TCRdb, which kept only in-frame beta chains. Here each entry gathers all rows of one CDR3 protein and keeps the most common genes and DNA. The V and J calls, along with clone size, are taken from TCRdb and not from the paper's own processing. This sample lists about 90,000 distinct CDR3 sequences; about 15% were detected once. Around two fifths of the sample is taken by the ten largest.

Ficoll-Paque density gradient centrifugation was the method used to isolate PBMCs. The sequence links TRBV7-9 to TRBJ1-2; the D gene cannot be resolved reliably. The TCR comes from a man aged 18 to 30 who had mild COVID-19 (a few samples of this study predate the infection). The sample titles of this study are shuffled in the database, so cell type and time point are left out; the donor was told from shared clones. Sequencing was done on a sample of PBMCs or a T cell subset sorted from them (not recorded which). CDR3 protein: CASSLSGEPRGYTF. The sequenced DNA is TGTGCCAGCAGCTTATCCGGGGAGCCCCGGGGCTACACCTTC. The full variable domain, with segments outside the CDR3 supplied by the reference TRBV7-9 and TRBJ1-2 proteins, appears as DTGVSQNPRHKITKRGQNVTFRCDPISEHNRLYWYRQTLGQGPEFLTYFQNEAQLEKSRLLSDRFSAERPKGSFSTLEIQRTEQGDSAMYLCASSLSGEPRGYTFGSGTRLTVV.